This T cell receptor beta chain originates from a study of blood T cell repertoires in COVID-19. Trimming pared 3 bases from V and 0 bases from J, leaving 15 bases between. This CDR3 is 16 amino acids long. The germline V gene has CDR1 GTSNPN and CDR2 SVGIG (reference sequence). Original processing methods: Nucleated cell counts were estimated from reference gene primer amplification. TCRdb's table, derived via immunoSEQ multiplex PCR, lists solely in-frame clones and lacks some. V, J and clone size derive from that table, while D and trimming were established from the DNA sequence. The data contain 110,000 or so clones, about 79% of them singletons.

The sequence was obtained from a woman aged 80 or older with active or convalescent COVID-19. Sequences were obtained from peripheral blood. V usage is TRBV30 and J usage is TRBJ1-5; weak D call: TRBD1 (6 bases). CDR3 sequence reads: CAWSSLPGDSNQPQHF. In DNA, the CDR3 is TGTGCCTGGAGCTCTCTCCCAGGGGATAGCAATCAGCCCCAGCATTTT.